The 25 T cell receptor beta chains presented below share a single source sample, sequenced in a study of blood T cell repertoires in COVID-19. Clones were read by immunoSEQ multiplex PCR, and TCRdb kept only the in-frame ones, dropping some. The table has tens of thousands of clones, about 87% seen once; the top ten hold less than 6.5%. Sequenced input: peripheral blood. The receptors shown here come from a man between 35 and 55 years old with acute or convalescent COVID-19.

The chain is built from TRBV7-9 and TRBJ1-4, with unresolved D. The CDR3 is 14 residues long. The germline gives CDR1 SEHNR, CDR2 FQNEAQ (reference sequence). The ends were cut back, 5 bases at V and 3 bases at J, with 10 bases in the middle. In DNA form, the CDR3 reads TGTGCCAGCAGCCCGCCTATGGCTAATGAAAAACTGTTTTTT. It codes for CASSPPMANEKLFF.

The J gene is TRBJ2-2, the V gene TRBV4-3; D is unclear. The germline V and J ends were trimmed by 5 bases and 0 bases, with 7 bases remaining between them. In germline, CDR1 is LGHNA, CDR2 YSLEER. The CDR3 covers 14 residues. The CDR3 reads CASSSVANTGELFF. The CDR3 coding sequence is TGCGCCAGCAGCAGCGTTGCGAACACCGGGGAGCTGTTTTTT.

V usage is TRBV29-1 and J usage is TRBJ1-4; perhaps TRBD1 as D (6 bases). This CDR3 spans 12 amino acids. V was cut by 5 bases and J by 7 bases, with 11 bases left in between. Germline CDR1 and CDR2: SQVTM and ANQGSEA. CDR3 region: CSVQRGSEKLFF. In DNA form, the CDR3 reads TGCAGCGTTCAAAGGGGGAGTGAAAAACTGTTTTTT.

The rearrangement uses TRBV12-3 or TRBV12-4 and TRBJ2-2, with D possibly TRBD1 on 5 matching bases. Trimming removed 5 bases at V and 5 bases at J, with 9 bases between. The CDR3 spans 13 residues. The CDR3: CASSQGNTGELFF. DNA of the CDR3: TGTGCCAGCAGTCAGGGAAATACCGGGGAGCTGTTTTTT.

This clone showed up many times. The rearrangement joins TRBV9 to TRBJ1-6, with 7 bases fitting TRBD1. The V and J ends lost 7 bases and 7 bases, in that order; junction bases with no gene match: 5. Germline CDR1 reads SGDLS; CDR2 reads YYNGEE. The CDR3 totals 13 residues. The CDR3: CASGETGNSPLHF. CDR3 nucleotides: TGTGCCAGCGGAGAGACAGGGAATTCACCCCTCCACTTT. The variable domain in full, with the rest retrieved from reference TRBV9 and TRBJ1-6, is DSGVTQTPKHLITATGQRVTLRCSPRSGDLSVYWYQQSLDQGLQFLIQYYNGEERAKGNILERFSAQQFPDLHSELNLSSLELGDSALYFCASGETGNSPLHFGNGTRLTVT.

The chain recombines TRBV11-2 with TRBJ2-3; 8 bases fit TRBD2. This CDR3 is built from 18 residues. Germline CDR1 is SGHAT and CDR2 is FQNNGV. Losses at the gene ends were 0 bases for V and 4 bases for J; bases not matched to a gene: 12. The CDR3 DNA reads as TGTGCCAGCAGCTTAGATGAGTGGTTAGCGGGGATGTCAGATACGCAGTATTTT. Its translation is CASSLDEWLAGMSDTQYF.

The V gene is TRBV29-1, the J gene TRBJ1-2; 7 bases agree with TRBD1. This CDR3 contains 13 residues. Germline loops: CDR1 SQVTM, CDR2 ANQGSEA. V gave up 3 bases and J gave up 3 bases; unmatched junction bases: 4. The CDR3 here is CSVEQGVYYGYTF. The CDR3 DNA reads as TGCAGCGTTGAGCAGGGGGTATACTATGGCTACACCTTC.

The chain combines TRBV4-1 with TRBJ2-7; 9 positions match TRBD1. Germline CDR1 reads MGHRA; CDR2 reads YSYEKL. The CDR3 is made up of 14 amino acids. The junction had 3 bases not matched to a gene; V was cut back by 4 bases and J by 2 bases. Written as DNA, the CDR3 is TGCGCCAGCAGCCCTGGACAGGGGACCTACGAGCAGTACTTC. Translating it yields CASSPGQGTYEQYF.

The chain combines TRBV5-1 with TRBJ2-5; TRBD1 aligns across 8 bases. The CDR3 length is 16 residues. CDR1 is SGHRS and CDR2 is YFSETQ in the germline V gene. After removal of 4 bases from V and 3 bases from J, the junction contained 11 bases not matched to a gene. This CDR3 is CASSTITGGEKETQYF. Written as DNA, the CDR3 is TGCGCCAGCAGCACGATAACAGGGGGAGAGAAAGAGACCCAGTACTTC.

This clone appeared once. The CDR3 DNA reads as TGTGCCACCAGCAGAGATGTTTCCGTTTCCTACGAGCAGTACTTC. Amino acids: CATSRDVSVSYEQYF. This chain uses TRBV15 with TRBJ2-7, with D uncertain. Trimming removed 0 bases at V and 1 base at J, with 10 bases between. The germline gives CDR1 LNHNV, CDR2 YYDKDF (reference sequence). The CDR3 is 15 residues long.

This chain uses TRBV6-4 with TRBJ2-3; 7 bases line up with TRBD1. This CDR3 is 14 amino acids long. The junction had 3 bases not matched to a gene; V was cut back by 6 bases and J by 0 bases. CDR1 is MRHNA and CDR2 is SNTAGT in the germline V gene. The CDR3 bases are TGTGCCAGCAGGGGACAGCCAAGCACAGATACGCAGTATTTT. Translating gives CASRGQPSTDTQYF.

The chain links TRBV30 to TRBJ2-7; 9 bases line up with TRBD2. V lost 5 bases and J lost 3; bases outside the gene matches: 11. Germline V gene sequence: CDR1 GTSNPN, CDR2 SVGIG (reference sequence). The CDR3 contains 15 residues. The CDR3 reads CAWATGGGRVYEQYF. For the CDR3, the DNA is TGTGCCTGGGCGACCGGTGGCGGGAGGGTCTACGAGCAGTACTTC.

The chain couples TRBV7-9 to TRBJ1-2; maybe TRBD1 (5 bases). V lost 5 bases and J lost 2, with 12 bases in between. The CDR3 contains 14 residues. The V gene's germline CDR1 is SEHNR and CDR2 FQNEAQ (reference sequence). DNA of the CDR3: TGTGCCAGCAGCCCCCGTCAGGGAAACTATGGCTACACCTTC. This gives the protein CASSPRQGNYGYTF.

V gene TRBV5-5 combines with J gene TRBJ1-1; 7 nucleotides agree with TRBD1. With V trimmed by 2 bases and J by 2 bases, 6 bases remained unmatched. The CDR3 is 15 amino acids. Germline lookup yields CDR1 SGHKS and CDR2 YYEKEE (reference sequence). The CDR3 nucleotides read TGTGCCAGCAGCTTCGCCCAGGGGGGTAACACTGAAGCTTTCTTT. Translated, it gives CASSFAQGGNTEAFF.

This chain links TRBV10-3 with TRBJ2-7; 10 nucleotides align to TRBD2. The V gene end was trimmed by 5 bases and the J gene end by 3 bases; junction bases not matched to a gene: 7. The CDR3 runs 15 residues. The germline V gene encodes CDR1 ENHRY and CDR2 SYGVKD. The CDR3: CAISRTSGNNYEQYF. The CDR3 bases are TGTGCCATCAGTAGAACTAGCGGGAATAACTACGAGCAGTACTTC.

V is TRBV5-4 and J is TRBJ1-1; 9 nucleotides line up with TRBD1. The CDR3 spans 17 residues. Germline V gene data show CDR1 as SGHNT and CDR2 as YYREEE (reference sequence). Germline trimming cut 0 bases from V and 4 bases from J; bases unmatched to any gene: 10. DNA of the CDR3: TGTGCCAGCAGCTTGGCCCCCACAGGGGGCGCAGGCACTGAAGCTTTCTTT. It translates to CASSLAPTGGAGTEAFF.

This chain uses TRBV9 with TRBJ2-7; a weak D match, TRBD1 (6 bases). Per germline, CDR1 SGDLS and CDR2 YYNGEE. This CDR3 region has 17 residues. V dropped 0 bases and J dropped 2 bases, with 18 bases sitting between them. In DNA, the CDR3 is TGTGCCAGCAGCGTAGGGGACACCGGAGAAAGACCCTACGAGCAGTACTTC. This codes for CASSVGDTGERPYEQYF.

The chain has TRBV4-2 and TRBJ2-1; 10 bases line up with TRBD1. CDR3 size: 16 residues. Trimming at V came to 1 base and at J to 4 bases, leaving 4 bases not matched to a gene. Germline V gene lookup returns CDR1 LGHNA and CDR2 YNFKEQ. The CDR3 coding sequence is TGTGCCAGCAGCCAAGTGGGACAGGGGTTGTACAATGAGCAGTTCTTC. This codes for CASSQVGQGLYNEQFF.

The chain links TRBV6-6 to TRBJ2-3; TRBD1 might be the D (6 bases). The V end was cut by 2 bases, the J end by 14 bases, with 11 bases between. This CDR3 has 11 amino acids. Germline V CDR1 and CDR2: MNHNY, SVGAGI (reference sequence). Written as DNA, the CDR3 is TGTGCCAGCAGTTACCGGGACACCCCGTATTTT. It specifies CASSYRDTPYF.

CDR3 region: CSVGSRVGTQYF. CDR3 bases: TGCAGCGTTGGTAGTCGGGTTGGGACCCAGTACTTC. This chain uses TRBV29-1 with TRBJ2-5; D is uncertain. From germline, CDR1 is SQVTM and CDR2 ANQGSEA. The V end lost 4 bases, the J end lost 7 bases, and 13 bases lay between the germline ends. The CDR3 is 12 amino acids.

V is TRBV9 and J is TRBJ2-6; 11 bases map to TRBD1. CDR1 SGDLS and CDR2 YYNGEE come from the germline V gene. Losses at the gene ends were 2 bases for V and 2 bases for J; bases not matched to a gene: 9. This CDR3 has 19 residues. The CDR3 protein is CASSVPPGQGVAGANVLTF. The CDR3 coding sequence is TGTGCCAGCAGCGTCCCTCCGGGACAGGGGGTAGCTGGGGCCAACGTCCTGACTTTC. The full variable domain, its missing parts supplied by reference TRBV9 and TRBJ2-6, is DSGVTQTPKHLITATGQRVTLRCSPRSGDLSVYWYQQSLDQGLQFLIQYYNGEERAKGNILERFSAQQFPDLHSELNLSSLELGDSALYFCASSVPPGQGVAGANVLTFGAGSRLTVL.

The V call is TRBV6-5, the J call TRBJ1-1; D is possibly TRBD1 (5 bases). V was clipped by 2 bases and J by 1 base, with 11 bases between them. CDR3 length: 15 amino acids. The germline CDR1 and CDR2 sequences are MNHEY and SVGAGI. This CDR3 reads CASSYGGVWNTEAFF. The CDR3 DNA reads TGTGCCAGCAGTTACGGAGGGGTTTGGAACACTGAAGCTTTCTTT.

The chain has TRBV14 and TRBJ1-1; 8 bases map to TRBD1. The CDR3 has 15 amino acids. V gave up 4 bases and J gave up 1 base; unmatched junction bases: 5. CDR1 SGHDN and CDR2 FVKESK come from the germline V gene. The CDR3 spells CASSPRTGRNTEAFF. The CDR3 nucleotides are TGTGCCAGCAGCCCACGGACAGGGCGGAACACTGAAGCTTTCTTT.

The rearrangement links TRBV3-1 (or the pseudogene TRBV3-2) to TRBJ2-2; D gene unclear. Germline loops: CDR1 LGHDT, CDR2 YNNKEL (reference sequence). V lost 1 base and J lost 4, with 7 bases in between. This CDR3 has 14 amino acids. CDR3 DNA sequence: TGTGCCAGCAGCCAAGTTCCGGGCACCGGGGAGCTGTTTTTT. Amino acid sequence: CASSQVPGTGELFF.

This chain connects TRBV6-5 to TRBJ1-1; D not resolved. V shed 7 bases and J shed 2 bases, with 5 bases lying between them. Germline V lookup: CDR1 MNHEY, CDR2 SVGAGI. The CDR3 covers 11 residues. The DNA for the CDR3 is TGTGCCAGCACCTCCAACACTGAAGCTTTCTTT. Translated, it gives CASTSNTEAFF.